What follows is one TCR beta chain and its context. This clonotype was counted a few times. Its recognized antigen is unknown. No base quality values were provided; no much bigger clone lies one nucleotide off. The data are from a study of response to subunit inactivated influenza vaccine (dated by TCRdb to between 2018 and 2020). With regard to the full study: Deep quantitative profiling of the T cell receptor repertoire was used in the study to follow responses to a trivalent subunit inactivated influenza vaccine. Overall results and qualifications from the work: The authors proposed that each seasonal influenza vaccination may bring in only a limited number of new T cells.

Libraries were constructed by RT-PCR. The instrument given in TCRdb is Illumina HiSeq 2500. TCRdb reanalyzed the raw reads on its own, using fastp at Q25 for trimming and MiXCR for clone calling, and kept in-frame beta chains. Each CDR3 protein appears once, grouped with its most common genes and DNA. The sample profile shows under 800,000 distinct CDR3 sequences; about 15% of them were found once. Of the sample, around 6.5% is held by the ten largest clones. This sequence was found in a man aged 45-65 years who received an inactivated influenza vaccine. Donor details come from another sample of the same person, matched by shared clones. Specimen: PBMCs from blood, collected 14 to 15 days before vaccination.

DNA sequence: TGCGCCAGCAGCCCGAGAGATTCCAGACAGGGTTTCTCCTACGAGCAGTACTTC. It codes for CASSPRDSRQGFSYEQYF. Recombination joined TRBV5-1 with TRBJ2-7, and 7 junctional nucleotides match TRBD1. CDR1 and CDR2 are drawn from the germline V gene: SGHRS, YFSETQ. From the cysteine up to the phenylalanine, the CDR3 has a length of 18 residues. Only the CDR3 region is kept as DNA, spanning 54 bases read in frame from base 1. V is cut back by 4 bases and J by 0 bases, with 16 bases in the junction unmatched.